The rows below give T cell receptor beta chains drawn from one sample of a study of blood T cell repertoires in COVID-19. Clones were sequenced by immunoSEQ multiplex PCR, and TCRdb holds only the in-frame ones, with some missing. The sample lists about 87,000 clones, around 85% seen once, with 3% to 3.5% in the top ten. Sequenced sample: peripheral blood. These receptors were taken from a woman aged 80 or over with COVID-19, enrolled during active disease. Both conserved end residues are part of each CDR3. The order of the fields is clone size, V gene, J gene, CDR3 length, D gene, CDR3 protein, CDR3 DNA. The D gene is left open where the match is weak. Size is omitted from some rows. Given values are once, few, many or a class for expanded clones.

clone size: -; V gene: TRBV28; J gene: TRBJ1-3; CDR3 length: 14; D gene: -; CDR3 protein: CAISDTGMDNTIYF; CDR3 DNA: TGTGCCATTTCAGATACGGGGATGGACAACACCATATATTTT
clone size: -; V gene: TRBV27; J gene: TRBJ2-2; CDR3 length: 14; D gene: -; CDR3 protein: CASTGEANTGELFF; CDR3 DNA: TGTGCCAGTACCGGGGAGGCGAACACCGGGGAGCTGTTTTTT
clone size: -; V gene: TRBV5-1; J gene: TRBJ1-3; CDR3 length: 16; D gene: -; CDR3 protein: CASSLLFSGDGNTIYF; CDR3 DNA: TGCGCCAGCAGCTTGCTCTTTTCAGGGGATGGAAACACCATATATTTT
clone size: -; V gene: TRBV3-1/TRBV3-2; J gene: TRBJ2-1; CDR3 length: 15; D gene: TRBD2; CDR3 protein: CASSLKLAGGHEQFF; CDR3 DNA: TGTGCCAGCAGCCTTAAGCTAGCGGGGGGACATGAGCAGTTCTTC
clone size: -; V gene: TRBV2; J gene: TRBJ2-5; CDR3 length: 14; D gene: TRBD2; CDR3 protein: CASSGLAGLETQYF; CDR3 DNA: TGTGCCAGCAGTGGACTAGCGGGATTAGAGACCCAGTACTTC
clone size: -; V gene: TRBV30; J gene: TRBJ1-1; CDR3 length: 13; D gene: -; CDR3 protein: CAWAGQMNTEAFF; CDR3 DNA: TGTGCCTGGGCCGGACAGATGAACACTGAAGCTTTCTTT
clone size: -; V gene: TRBV18; J gene: TRBJ2-7; CDR3 length: 15; D gene: -; CDR3 protein: CASSPDQGHYAGQYF; CDR3 DNA: TGTGCCAGCTCACCGGACCAGGGACACTACGCTGGGCAGTACTTC
clone size: -; V gene: TRBV27; J gene: TRBJ1-1; CDR3 length: 13; D gene: -; CDR3 protein: CASSQTQGTEAFF; CDR3 DNA: TGTGCCAGCAGTCAAACACAGGGCACTGAAGCTTTCTTT
clone size: -; V gene: TRBV7-2; J gene: TRBJ1-1; CDR3 length: 17; D gene: -; CDR3 protein: CASSFQGGGGVILGAFF; CDR3 DNA: TGTGCCAGCAGCTTTCAGGGAGGCGGGGGCGTCATTTTGGGAGCTTTCTTT
clone size: -; V gene: TRBV19; J gene: TRBJ2-3; CDR3 length: 15; D gene: TRBD1; CDR3 protein: CASSPGTDYTDTQYF; CDR3 DNA: TGTGCCAGTAGTCCAGGGACAGACTACACAGATACGCAGTATTTT
clone size: -; V gene: TRBV2; J gene: TRBJ1-2; CDR3 length: 14; D gene: -; CDR3 protein: CASSNTGSLYGYTF; CDR3 DNA: TGTGCCAGCAGCAATACCGGGTCCCTGTATGGCTACACCTTC
clone size: -; V gene: TRBV5-1; J gene: TRBJ2-3; CDR3 length: 14; D gene: TRBD2; CDR3 protein: CASSLRSGTDTQYF; CDR3 DNA: TGCGCCAGCAGCTTGCGTAGCGGGACAGATACGCAGTATTTT
clone size: -; V gene: TRBV2; J gene: TRBJ2-1; CDR3 length: 15; D gene: TRBD2; CDR3 protein: CASEGTSGGLAEQFF; CDR3 DNA: TGTGCCAGCGAAGGGACTAGCGGGGGTTTGGCTGAGCAGTTCTTC
clone size: -; V gene: TRBV5-4; J gene: TRBJ2-3; CDR3 length: 16; D gene: -; CDR3 protein: CASSLGLALDTDTQYF; CDR3 DNA: TGTGCCAGCAGCTTGGGCCTAGCACTGGACACAGATACGCAGTATTTT
clone size: -; V gene: TRBV29-1; J gene: TRBJ1-2; CDR3 length: 13; D gene: TRBD1; CDR3 protein: CSVRTGANYGYTF; CDR3 DNA: TGCAGCGTCCGGACAGGAGCTAACTATGGCTACACCTTC
clone size: -; V gene: TRBV10-3; J gene: TRBJ1-2; CDR3 length: 14; D gene: -; CDR3 protein: CAISEPGQGSGYTF; CDR3 DNA: TGTGCCATCAGTGAACCGGGACAAGGTTCTGGCTACACCTTC
clone size: -; V gene: TRBV7-2; J gene: TRBJ1-1; CDR3 length: 14; D gene: TRBD1; CDR3 protein: CASSFSQGYTEAFF; CDR3 DNA: TGTGCCAGCAGCTTCTCACAGGGGTACACTGAAGCTTTCTTT
clone size: -; V gene: TRBV11-3; J gene: TRBJ2-7; CDR3 length: 14; D gene: TRBD2; CDR3 protein: CASSPSGGIYEQYF; CDR3 DNA: TGTGCCAGCAGCCCGAGCGGGGGGATCTACGAGCAGTACTTC
clone size: -; V gene: TRBV28; J gene: TRBJ1-2; CDR3 length: 15; D gene: TRBD1; CDR3 protein: CASSLDRGLNYGYTF; CDR3 DNA: TGTGCCAGCAGTCTCGACAGGGGGCTGAACTATGGCTACACCTTC
clone size: -; V gene: TRBV5-1; J gene: TRBJ2-7; CDR3 length: 14; D gene: TRBD1; CDR3 protein: CASRGQGSSYEQYF; CDR3 DNA: TGCGCCAGCAGGGGACAGGGAAGCTCCTACGAGCAGTACTTC
clone size: once; V gene: TRBV5-6; J gene: TRBJ2-2; CDR3 length: 15; D gene: -; CDR3 protein: CASSLVGVNTGELFF; CDR3 DNA: TGTGCCAGCAGCTTGGTAGGGGTGAACACCGGGGAGCTGTTTTTT
clone size: -; V gene: TRBV10-3; J gene: TRBJ1-4; CDR3 length: 14; D gene: -; CDR3 protein: CAISLDATNEKLFF; CDR3 DNA: TGTGCCATCAGTCTAGATGCAACTAATGAAAAACTGTTTTTT
clone size: -; V gene: TRBV6-5; J gene: TRBJ1-1; CDR3 length: 14; D gene: -; CDR3 protein: CASSSPPRGTEAFF; CDR3 DNA: TGTGCCAGCAGTTCCCCCCCTAGGGGCACTGAAGCTTTCTTT